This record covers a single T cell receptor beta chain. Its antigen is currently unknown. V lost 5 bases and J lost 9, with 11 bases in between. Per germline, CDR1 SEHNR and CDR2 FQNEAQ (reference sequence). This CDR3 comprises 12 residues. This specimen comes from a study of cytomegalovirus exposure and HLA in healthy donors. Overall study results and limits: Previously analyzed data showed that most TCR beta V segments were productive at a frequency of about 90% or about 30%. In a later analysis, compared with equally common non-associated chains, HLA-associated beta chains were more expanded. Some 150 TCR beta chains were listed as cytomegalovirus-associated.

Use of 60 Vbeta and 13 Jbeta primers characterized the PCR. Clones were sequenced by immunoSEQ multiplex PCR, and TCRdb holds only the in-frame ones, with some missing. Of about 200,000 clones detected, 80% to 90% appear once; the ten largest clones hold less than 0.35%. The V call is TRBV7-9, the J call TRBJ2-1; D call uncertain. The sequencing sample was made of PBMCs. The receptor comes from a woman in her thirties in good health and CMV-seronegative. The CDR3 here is CASSPLLSEQFF. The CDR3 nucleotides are TGTGCCAGCAGCCCCCTACTGAGTGAGCAGTTCTTC.